This T cell receptor beta chain was retrieved from a study of blood T cell repertoires in COVID-19. Sequencing was performed with immunoSEQ multiplex PCR; in TCRdb, only in-frame clones are kept and a portion is missing. The sample comprises more than 400,000 clones, 90% of which are singletons, and about 0.6% rests with the top ten. CDR1 SEHNR and CDR2 FQNEAQ come from the germline V gene (reference sequence). With 7 bases removed from V and 11 bases from J, the gap between germline ends came to 11 bases. The CDR3 sequence is 10 residues long. Sequencing was carried out using PBMCs or T cells enriched from blood (not recorded which). This receptor was obtained from a man aged 18 to 29 who had recovered from COVID-19. The V and J genes are TRBV7-9 and TRBJ1-1, with D unresolved. The chain's CDR3 is CASTKGGAFF. The CDR3 DNA sequence: TGTGCCAGCACAAAGGGCGGGGCTTTCTTT.